A selection of T cell receptor beta chains follows, all from one sample in a study of molecular identifiers for immune sequencing clone quantification. TCRdb itself ran the PCR reads through MiXCR, one entry per CDR3 protein. The sample shows about 8,300 distinct CDR3 sequences, 33% of them seen only once. The specimen sequenced was naive CD8+ T cells from blood, with Jurkat cell RNA spiked in. These receptors originate from a human donor in good health. Some libraries in this study had Jurkat cell RNA spiked in. Each CDR3 is given with its conserved first and last residue. Each record gives: D gene, J gene, V gene, clone size, CDR3 protein, CDR3 DNA. The D gene is left open where the match is weak. Part of the rows lack a size; the others show once, few, many or a class for expanded clones.

d_call: .
j_call: TRBJ2-2
v_call: TRBV5-1
clone_size: few
cdr3_aa: CASSFELFSVGELFF
cdr3_nt: TGCGCCAGCAGCTTCGAGCTCTTCTCGGTCGGGGAGCTGTTTTTT

d_call: .
j_call: TRBJ1-2
v_call: TRBV7-6
clone_size: .
cdr3_aa: CASSLGPPRSRTF
cdr3_nt: TGTGCCAGCAGCTTAGGTCCGCCCCGGTCTAGGACCTTC

d_call: .
j_call: TRBJ2-7
v_call: TRBV20-1
clone_size: .
cdr3_aa: CSAGEYEQYF
cdr3_nt: TGCAGTGCCGGGGAATACGAGCAGTACTTC

d_call: TRBD1
j_call: TRBJ2-3
v_call: TRBV7-7
clone_size: .
cdr3_aa: CASSLGQGATDTQYF
cdr3_nt: TGTGCCAGCAGCCTTGGACAGGGGGCAACAGATACGCAGTATTTT

d_call: TRBD1
j_call: TRBJ1-5
v_call: TRBV19
clone_size: medium-sized
cdr3_aa: CASSPGQGGQPQHF
cdr3_nt: TGTGCCAGTAGTCCCGGACAGGGAGGACAGCCCCAGCATTTT

d_call: .
j_call: TRBJ2-7
v_call: TRBV28
clone_size: medium-sized
cdr3_aa: CASSLGLAEQYF
cdr3_nt: TGTGCCAGCAGTTTGGGGCTAGCAGAGCAGTACTTC

d_call: .
j_call: TRBJ2-3
v_call: TRBV21-1
clone_size: .
cdr3_aa: CASSKSSAETLYF
cdr3_nt: TGTGCCAGCAGTAAATCTAGTGCAGAAACGCTGTATTTT

d_call: TRBD2
j_call: TRBJ2-3
v_call: TRBV13
clone_size: few
cdr3_aa: CASSWRASGAPDTQYF
cdr3_nt: TGTGCCAGCAGCTGGAGGGCTAGCGGAGCCCCGGATACGCAGTATTTT

d_call: TRBD2
j_call: TRBJ2-5
v_call: TRBV12-3/TRBV12-4
clone_size: few
cdr3_aa: CASSLRLAGQETQYF
cdr3_nt: TGTGCCAGCAGCCTGAGACTAGCGGGGCAAGAGACCCAGTACTTC

d_call: .
j_call: TRBJ1-5
v_call: TRBV4-2
clone_size: medium-sized
cdr3_aa: CASSQEGSNQPQHF
cdr3_nt: TGTGCCAGCAGCCAAGAGGGAAGCAATCAGCCCCAGCATTTT

d_call: .
j_call: TRBJ2-7
v_call: TRBV4-1
clone_size: .
cdr3_aa: CASSQVVAVPYEQYF
cdr3_nt: TGCGCCAGCAGCCAAGTAGTAGCGGTGCCCTACGAGCAGTACTTC

d_call: TRBD1
j_call: TRBJ2-5
v_call: TRBV29-1
clone_size: few
cdr3_aa: CSVELPQGLETQYF
cdr3_nt: TGCAGCGTTGAACTCCCACAGGGGTTGGAGACCCAGTACTTC

d_call: .
j_call: TRBJ2-1
v_call: TRBV2
clone_size: .
cdr3_aa: CAVPGHEVEQFF
cdr3_nt: TGTGCCGTTCCGGGCCATGAGGTTGAGCAGTTCTTC

d_call: .
j_call: TRBJ1-5
v_call: TRBV15
clone_size: medium-sized
cdr3_aa: CATSRRGQLYSNQPQHF
cdr3_nt: TGTGCCACCAGCAGACGAGGACAGCTTTATAGCAATCAGCCCCAGCATTTT

d_call: .
j_call: TRBJ2-1
v_call: TRBV5-3
clone_size: .
cdr3_aa: CASTWSGAHEQFF
cdr3_nt: TGTGCCAGCACCTGGAGTGGGGCACATGAGCAGTTCTTC

d_call: TRBD2
j_call: TRBJ2-1
v_call: TRBV27
clone_size: .
cdr3_aa: CASSAGSGGRLYNEQFF
cdr3_nt: TGTGCCAGCAGTGCGGGTAGCGGGGGCAGACTCTACAATGAGCAGTTCTTC

d_call: .
j_call: TRBJ1-6
v_call: TRBV20-1
clone_size: once
cdr3_aa: CSARDYPKGTHEDNSPLHF
cdr3_nt: TGCAGTGCTAGAGATTATCCAAAGGGGACACACGAAGATAATTCACCCCTCCACTTT

d_call: .
j_call: TRBJ2-7
v_call: TRBV11-2
clone_size: few
cdr3_aa: CASSLDWGYEQYF
cdr3_nt: TGTGCCAGCAGCTTAGATTGGGGATACGAGCAGTACTTC

d_call: .
j_call: TRBJ1-2
v_call: TRBV4-2
clone_size: few
cdr3_aa: CASSQDGAGPSGFYGYTF
cdr3_nt: TGTGCCAGCAGCCAAGATGGAGCCGGGCCCTCAGGATTCTATGGCTACACCTTC

d_call: TRBD2
j_call: TRBJ2-1
v_call: TRBV5-6
clone_size: .
cdr3_aa: CASSPTGGSSYNEQFF
cdr3_nt: TGTGCCAGCAGCCCGACCGGGGGGAGCTCCTACAATGAGCAGTTCTTC

d_call: .
j_call: TRBJ2-7
v_call: TRBV7-9
clone_size: .
cdr3_aa: CASRTWEQYF
cdr3_nt: TGTGCCAGCAGAACATGGGAGCAGTACTTC

d_call: .
j_call: TRBJ1-4
v_call: TRBV6-2/TRBV6-3
clone_size: .
cdr3_aa: CASRDATNEKLFF
cdr3_nt: TGTGCCAGCAGAGACGCAACTAATGAAAAACTGTTTTTT

d_call: .
j_call: TRBJ2-1
v_call: TRBV7-8
clone_size: .
cdr3_aa: CASSQGNLALNEQFF
cdr3_nt: TGTGCCAGCAGCCAGGGAAATCTAGCTTTGAATGAGCAGTTCTTC

d_call: TRBD2
j_call: TRBJ2-1
v_call: TRBV11-2
clone_size: once
cdr3_aa: CASKVSGRVKNEQFF
cdr3_nt: TGTGCCAGCAAGGTGAGCGGGAGAGTAAAGAATGAGCAGTTCTTC

d_call: .
j_call: TRBJ2-3
v_call: TRBV2
clone_size: few
cdr3_aa: CASSADRFGTGGTDTQYF
cdr3_nt: TGTGCCAGCAGTGCGGACAGGTTCGGGACGGGGGGCACAGATACGCAGTATTTT

d_call: .
j_call: TRBJ1-5
v_call: TRBV28
clone_size: once
cdr3_aa: CASSFRQANQPQHF
cdr3_nt: TGTGCCAGCAGTTTCCGGCAGGCAAATCAGCCCCAGCATTTT

d_call: .
j_call: TRBJ2-3
v_call: TRBV29-1
clone_size: medium-sized
cdr3_aa: CSVSVDTQYF
cdr3_nt: TGCAGCGTTAGCGTTGATACGCAGTATTTT

d_call: .
j_call: TRBJ1-4
v_call: TRBV13
clone_size: medium-sized
cdr3_aa: CASSLMSNEKLFF
cdr3_nt: TGTGCCAGCAGCTTAATGTCTAATGAAAAACTGTTTTTT

d_call: .
j_call: TRBJ2-2
v_call: TRBV6-1
clone_size: .
cdr3_aa: CASPSAGELFF
cdr3_nt: TGTGCCAGCCCTAGCGCCGGGGAGCTGTTTTTT

d_call: .
j_call: TRBJ2-3
v_call: TRBV28
clone_size: .
cdr3_aa: CASSSPPSGRRPTQYF
cdr3_nt: TGTGCCAGCAGTTCTCCCCCCTCAGGGAGGAGGCCTACGCAGTATTTT

d_call: .
j_call: TRBJ2-5
v_call: TRBV7-2
clone_size: few
cdr3_aa: CASSFSAWRHQETQYF
cdr3_nt: TGTGCCAGCAGCTTTTCCGCATGGCGGCATCAAGAGACCCAGTACTTC

d_call: .
j_call: TRBJ1-1
v_call: TRBV6-5
clone_size: few
cdr3_aa: CASSYSIVTTEAFF
cdr3_nt: TGTGCCAGCAGTTACTCGATTGTCACCACTGAAGCTTTCTTT

d_call: TRBD1
j_call: TRBJ2-6
v_call: TRBV29-1
clone_size: few
cdr3_aa: CSVLGGQLLSGANVLTF
cdr3_nt: TGCAGCGTTCTTGGGGGACAGCTCCTTTCTGGGGCCAACGTCCTGACTTTC

d_call: .
j_call: TRBJ2-1
v_call: TRBV7-2
clone_size: medium-sized
cdr3_aa: CASSLVRSLYNEQFF
cdr3_nt: TGTGCCAGCAGCTTAGTGAGGAGCCTCTACAATGAGCAGTTCTTC

d_call: .
j_call: TRBJ1-2
v_call: TRBV7-2
clone_size: once
cdr3_aa: CASSFDPPHYGYTF
cdr3_nt: TGTGCCAGCAGCTTTGATCCGCCGCACTATGGCTACACCTTC

d_call: .
j_call: TRBJ2-1
v_call: TRBV6-6
clone_size: few
cdr3_aa: CASSPLGPANEQFF
cdr3_nt: TGTGCCAGCAGTCCCCTAGGACCCGCCAATGAGCAGTTCTTC

d_call: TRBD2
j_call: TRBJ2-7
v_call: TRBV28
clone_size: .
cdr3_aa: CASAPGLVLYEQYF
cdr3_nt: TGTGCCAGTGCCCCGGGACTAGTCTTATACGAGCAGTACTTC

d_call: .
j_call: TRBJ1-5
v_call: TRBV7-9
clone_size: medium-sized
cdr3_aa: CASSFSGNNQPQHF
cdr3_nt: TGTGCCAGCAGCTTCTCCGGAAATAATCAGCCCCAGCATTTT

d_call: .
j_call: TRBJ1-5
v_call: TRBV7-9
clone_size: few
cdr3_aa: CASSFSGEGNQPQHF
cdr3_nt: TGTGCCAGCAGCTTCAGTGGGGAGGGGAATCAGCCCCAGCATTTT

d_call: .
j_call: TRBJ2-5
v_call: TRBV19
clone_size: few
cdr3_aa: CASSIQVFPETQYF
cdr3_nt: TGTGCCAGTAGTATCCAGGTATTCCCAGAGACCCAGTACTTC

d_call: .
j_call: TRBJ2-7
v_call: TRBV28
clone_size: medium-sized
cdr3_aa: CASSPAYEQYF
cdr3_nt: TGTGCCAGCAGCCCCGCCTACGAGCAGTACTTC

d_call: TRBD1
j_call: TRBJ2-4
v_call: TRBV20-1
clone_size: .
cdr3_aa: CSARVYRTGALAKNIQYF
cdr3_nt: TGCAGTGCTAGAGTGTACCGGACAGGGGCCCTAGCCAAAAACATTCAGTACTTC

d_call: .
j_call: TRBJ1-5
v_call: TRBV28
clone_size: .
cdr3_aa: CASTGAYRTIQPQHF
cdr3_nt: TGTGCCAGCACAGGGGCCTACCGAACCATTCAGCCCCAGCATTTT

d_call: TRBD1
j_call: TRBJ2-6
v_call: TRBV29-1
clone_size: .
cdr3_aa: CSTRTGSGANVLTF
cdr3_nt: TGCAGCACCCGGACAGGGTCTGGGGCCAACGTCCTGACTTTC

d_call: .
j_call: TRBJ1-1
v_call: TRBV20-1
clone_size: few
cdr3_aa: CSARGRGSRGTEAFF
cdr3_nt: TGCAGTGCTAGAGGGAGGGGCTCCCGGGGAACTGAAGCTTTCTTT

d_call: .
j_call: TRBJ1-3
v_call: TRBV10-2
clone_size: .
cdr3_aa: CASVRDISGNTLYF
cdr3_nt: TGTGCCAGCGTTCGGGACATTTCTGGAAATACGCTCTATTTT

d_call: .
j_call: TRBJ2-2
v_call: TRBV29-1
clone_size: .
cdr3_aa: CSVEGSLWGELFF
cdr3_nt: TGCAGCGTTGAAGGATCATTGTGGGGGGAGCTGTTTTTT

d_call: TRBD2
j_call: TRBJ2-7
v_call: TRBV2
clone_size: few
cdr3_aa: CASSERDYHSYEQYF
cdr3_nt: TGTGCCAGCAGTGAAAGGGACTATCACTCCTACGAGCAGTACTTC

d_call: TRBD1
j_call: TRBJ1-1
v_call: TRBV9
clone_size: .
cdr3_aa: CAGSQGAYTEAFF
cdr3_nt: TGTGCCGGGTCACAGGGGGCGTACACTGAAGCTTTCTTT

d_call: TRBD1
j_call: TRBJ2-1
v_call: TRBV12-3/TRBV12-4
clone_size: .
cdr3_aa: CASSLTLWDRDNEQFF
cdr3_nt: TGTGCCAGCAGTTTAACATTGTGGGACAGGGACAATGAGCAGTTCTTC

d_call: TRBD2
j_call: TRBJ2-5
v_call: TRBV12-3/TRBV12-4
clone_size: .
cdr3_aa: CASSLVLLAGGYRAQYF
cdr3_nt: TGTGCCAGCAGTTTAGTATTACTAGCGGGAGGGTACAGGGCCCAGTACTTC

d_call: .
j_call: TRBJ1-3
v_call: TRBV28
clone_size: .
cdr3_aa: CASSKPGQPGNTIYF
cdr3_nt: TGTGCCAGCAGCAAGCCGGGACAACCAGGAAACACCATATATTTT